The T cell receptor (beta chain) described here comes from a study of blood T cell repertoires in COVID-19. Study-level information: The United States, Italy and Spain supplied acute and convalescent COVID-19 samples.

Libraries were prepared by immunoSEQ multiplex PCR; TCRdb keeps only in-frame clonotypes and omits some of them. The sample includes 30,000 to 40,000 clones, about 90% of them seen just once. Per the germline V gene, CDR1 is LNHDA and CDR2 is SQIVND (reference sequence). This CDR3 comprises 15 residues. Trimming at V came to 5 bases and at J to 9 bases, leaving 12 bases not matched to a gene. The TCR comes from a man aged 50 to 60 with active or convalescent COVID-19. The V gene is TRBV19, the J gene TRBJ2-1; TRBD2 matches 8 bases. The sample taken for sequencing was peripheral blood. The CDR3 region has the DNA TGTGCCAGTAGTCTGGGAGGGACTAGGGGGGGTGAGCAGTTCTTC. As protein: CASSLGGTRGGEQFF.